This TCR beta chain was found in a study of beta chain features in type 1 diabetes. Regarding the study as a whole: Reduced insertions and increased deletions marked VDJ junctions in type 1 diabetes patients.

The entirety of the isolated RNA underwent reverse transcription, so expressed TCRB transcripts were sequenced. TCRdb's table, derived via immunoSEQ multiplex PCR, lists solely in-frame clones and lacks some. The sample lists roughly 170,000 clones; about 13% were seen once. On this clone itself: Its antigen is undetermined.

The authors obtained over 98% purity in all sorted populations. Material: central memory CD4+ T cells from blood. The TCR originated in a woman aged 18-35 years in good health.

CDR3 coding DNA: TGTGCCAGTAGCCTGGACAGGGGAGTGTGGAATGAGCAGTTCTTC. Its translation: CASSLDRGVWNEQFF. This chain uses TRBV19 with TRBJ2-1; TRBD1 matches at 9 bases. CDR3 length equals 15 residues. Germline CDR1 is LNHDA and CDR2 is SQIVND (reference sequence). Trimming took 6 bases from V and 7 from J; bases not matched to a gene: 10.